The source of this T cell receptor (beta chain) is a study of blood T cell repertoires in COVID-19. In the study overall: Specimens from acute and convalescent COVID-19 originated in the United States, Italy and Spain. PBMCs, B-cell-depleted T cells, or T cells provided the cDNA or gDNA that made up the material.

Authors' analysis steps: Amplification of reference gene primers was used by the study to estimate nucleated cell counts. Profiled with immunoSEQ multiplex PCR; TCRdb holds only in-frame clones, not every one. V, J and clone size derive from that table, while D and trimming were established from the DNA sequence. The data hold about 50,000 clones, with 86% observed a single time. The receptor comes from a woman aged 60-75 years with acute or convalescent COVID-19. Material for sequencing was peripheral blood.

The CDR3 sequence is CASWTGALFNYGYTF. CDR3 DNA sequence: TGTGCCAGCTGGACAGGGGCTCTATTCAACTATGGCTACACCTTC. The V gene is TRBV6-5, the J gene TRBJ1-2; 9 bases are shared with TRBD1. CDR1 and CDR2 from the germline V gene are MNHEY and SVGAGI. The CDR3 is 15 residues long. The V and J ends lost 8 bases and 2 bases, in that order; junction bases with no gene match: 9.